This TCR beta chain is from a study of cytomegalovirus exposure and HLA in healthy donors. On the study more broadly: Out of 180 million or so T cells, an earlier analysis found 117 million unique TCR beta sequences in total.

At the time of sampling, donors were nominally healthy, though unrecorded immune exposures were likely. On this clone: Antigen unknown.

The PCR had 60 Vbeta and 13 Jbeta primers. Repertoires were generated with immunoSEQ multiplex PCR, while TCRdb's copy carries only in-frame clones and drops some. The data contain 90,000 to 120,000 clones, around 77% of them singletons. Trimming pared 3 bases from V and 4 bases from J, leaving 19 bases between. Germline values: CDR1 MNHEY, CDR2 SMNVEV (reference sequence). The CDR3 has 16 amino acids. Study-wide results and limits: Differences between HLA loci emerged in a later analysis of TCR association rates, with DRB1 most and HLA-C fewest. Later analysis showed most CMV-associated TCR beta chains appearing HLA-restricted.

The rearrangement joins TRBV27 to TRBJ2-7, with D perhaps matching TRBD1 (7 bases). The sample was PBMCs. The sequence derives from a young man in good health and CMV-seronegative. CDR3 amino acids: CASSFQGGSLAYEQYF. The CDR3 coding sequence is TGTGCCAGCAGTTTTCAGGGGGGCTCATTAGCGTACGAGCAGTACTTC.